A single sample is the source of the 30 T cell receptor beta chains below, sequenced in a study of Graves' ophthalmopathy and Graves' hyperthyroidism. Beta-chain TCR CDR3 regions were amplified from RNA transcripts. In the first round, RT-PCR was carried out with HTBI primers, and a multiplex PCR formed the second round. TCRdb reanalysed the multiplex PCR reads using MiXCR and keeps one entry per CDR3 protein. The sample shows about 640,000 distinct CDR3 sequences, about 41% of them seen only once. What was sequenced was peripheral blood. The receptors here all came from an adult man with Graves' ophthalmopathy.

The chain combines TRBV2 with TRBJ1-3; weak D call: TRBD1 (5 bases). Per the germline V gene, CDR1 is SNHLY and CDR2 is FYNNEI. Trimming took off 8 bases at V and 4 bases at J, with 15 bases between the two ends. CDR3 length equals 14 residues. CDR3 bases: TGTGCCAGCGCTCCCCGGGGGGGAGGAAACACCATATATTTT. Encoded protein: CASAPRGGGNTIYF.

This clonotype was observed a few times. The chain uses TRBV5-4 and TRBJ2-7; 9 bases are shared with TRBD2. Germline assignment: CDR1 SGHNT and CDR2 YYREEE (reference sequence). CDR3 length: 13 residues. With 9 bases clipped from V and 3 bases from J, the junction kept 7 bases outside the gene matches. The CDR3 DNA sequence: TGTGCCACCTCCGGGACTAGCAGCTACGAGCAGTACTTC. Its protein is CATSGTSSYEQYF.

This clonotype was seen repeatedly, ten times or more. J is TRBJ1-4 and V is TRBV10-3; 7 nucleotides line up with TRBD1. Per the germline V gene, CDR1 is ENHRY and CDR2 is SYGVKD. The CDR3 totals 17 residues. J was trimmed by 0 bases and V by 6 bases; bases with no gene match: 10. CDR3 in amino acids: CAISPGTDYATNEKLFF. The CDR3 nucleotides read TGTGCCATCAGCCCCGGGACAGATTATGCAACTAATGAAAAACTGTTTTTT.

This clonotype was counted only a few times. The rearrangement joins TRBV12-3 or TRBV12-4 to TRBJ1-2; no reliable D call. The CDR3 contains 12 residues. The ends were cut back, 1 base at V and 7 bases at J, with 7 bases in the middle. The CDR3 DNA is TGTGCCAGCAGTTTAGTGTTGCGTGGCTACACCTTC. As protein: CASSLVLRGYTF.

The chain joins TRBV6-5 to TRBJ1-2; 8 bases line up with TRBD1. J gave up 5 bases and V 2 bases, and 10 bases lay outside the gene matches. Germline assignment: CDR1 MNHEY and CDR2 SVGAGI. The CDR3 is made up of 16 amino acids. The CDR3 DNA is TGTGCCAGCAGTTACCAGGGACAGGCCCCGGGGTATGGCTACACCTTC. This translates into CASSYQGQAPGYGYTF.

The chain couples TRBV12-3 or TRBV12-4 to TRBJ2-2; perhaps TRBD1 as D (6 bases). This CDR3 region has 15 residues. With 3 bases removed from V and 3 bases from J, the gap between germline ends came to 11 bases. The DNA of the CDR3 is TGTGCCAGCAGTTTCTACCCAGGGGACACCGGGGAGCTGTTTTTT. Translation gives CASSFYPGDTGELFF.

V usage is TRBV29-1 and J usage is TRBJ1-2; possible D gene TRBD1, 5 bases. CDR1 and CDR2 from the germline V gene are SQVTM and ANQGSEA. The CDR3 is 12 amino acids. V was pared by 2 bases and J by 5 bases, with 9 bases between. CDR3 sequence: CSVEMGGYGYTF. The CDR3 DNA sequence: TGCAGCGTTGAAATGGGGGGATATGGCTACACCTTC.

This clonotype was seen many times. The chain links TRBV12-3 or TRBV12-4 to TRBJ1-5; TRBD1 is a possible D gene (6 bases). The V gene lost 5 bases and the J gene lost 6 bases, with 8 bases spanning the gap. CDR3 length equals 12 residues. CDR3 sequence: CASSGRGQPQHF. The CDR3 DNA sequence: TGTGCCAGCAGTGGCAGGGGTCAGCCCCAGCATTTT.

This chain uses TRBV5-1 with TRBJ1-6, with D perhaps TRBD1 (5 bases). The V gene's germline CDR1 is SGHRS and CDR2 YFSETQ. This CDR3 is 15 amino acids long. V lost 2 bases, J lost 5 bases, and 11 bases lay in between. CDR3 nucleotides: TGCGCCAGCAGCTTCTCAGGGCTTGATAATTCACCCCTCCACTTT. Translated: CASSFSGLDNSPLHF.

The genes are TRBV24-1 and TRBJ2-5, with D perhaps TRBD1 or TRBD2 (7 bases each). The germline CDR1 and CDR2 sequences are KGHDR and SFDVKD. Trimming took off 4 bases at V and 5 bases at J, with 19 bases between the two ends. This CDR3 contains 16 residues. As DNA, the CDR3 is TGTGCCACCAGTGACGACAGGGACTACACCGGGGAGACCCAGTACTTC. This codes for CATSDDRDYTGETQYF.

The chain links TRBV25-1 to TRBJ2-5, with 7 positions matching TRBD1. CDR1 and CDR2 from the germline V gene are MGHDK and SYGVNS. The CDR3 covers 13 residues. The junction had 8 bases not matched to a gene; V was cut back by 6 bases and J by 7 bases. The CDR3: CASSPGGGVTQYF. Written as DNA, the CDR3 is TGTGCCAGCAGCCCAGGGGGTGGAGTGACCCAGTACTTC.

This clonotype has just one count. This chain connects TRBV3-1 to TRBJ2-5; D unclear. The CDR3 is 16 amino acids. Per germline, CDR1 LGHDT and CDR2 YNNKEL (reference sequence). Deletions cut 0 bases from V and 2 bases from J, with 13 bases between. The CDR3 nucleotides are TGTGCCAGCAGCCAAGATCTTTGGAGTCCACAAGAGACCCAGTACTTC. Translated: CASSQDLWSPQETQYF.

This clonotype has only a few counts. The chain joins TRBV7-2 to TRBJ2-6; TRBD1 matches 8 bases. Trimming at V came to 8 bases and at J to 3 bases, leaving 9 bases not matched to a gene. The CDR3 has 16 amino acids. Germline CDR1 SGHTA, CDR2 FQGNSA. CDR3 region: CASSFRTGFGANVLTF. The CDR3 coding sequence is TGTGCCAGCTCATTCAGGACAGGGTTTGGGGCCAACGTCCTGACTTTC.

This sequence joins TRBV27 and TRBJ2-7, with D possibly matching TRBD2 (6 bases). Looked up from germline, CDR1 is MNHEY and CDR2 is SMNVEV (reference sequence). V lost 2 bases and J lost 5, with 10 bases in between. There are 13 residues in the CDR3. The CDR3 DNA sequence: TGTGCCAGCAGTTTACGGGAGTCCCACGAGCAGTACTTC. Translated, it gives CASSLRESHEQYF.

At least ten counts were recorded for this clonotype. The chain is built from TRBV2 and TRBJ1-2; D uncertain. V gave up 7 bases and J gave up 6 bases, with 15 bases separating them. CDR3 size: 13 residues. Germline assignment: CDR1 SNHLY and CDR2 FYNNEI. The CDR3 is CASTEGQFHGYTF. The CDR3 nucleotides are TGTGCCAGCACCGAAGGGCAGTTCCATGGCTACACCTTC.

On this clonotype: A clone one base away is much larger, so this may be a read error. This sequence joins TRBV7-3 and TRBJ1-6; 9 bases match TRBD1. V shed 5 bases, J shed 10 bases, and the junction held 6 bases outside the gene matches. Germline CDR1 is SGHTA and CDR2 is FQGTGA. The CDR3 consists of 14 residues. CDR3: CASSPGQGLSPLHF. The CDR3 DNA follows: TGTGCCAGCAGCCCGGGACAGGGTCTGTCACCCCTCCACTTT. The full variable domain, with the rest looked up from reference TRBV7-3 and TRBJ1-6, is GAGVSQTPSNKVTEKGKYVELRCDPISGHTALYWYRQSLGQGPEFLIYFQGTGAADDSGLPNDRFFAVRPEGSVSTLKIQRTERGDSAVYLCASSPGQGLSPLHFGNGTRLTVT.

The chain links TRBV10-3 to TRBJ1-1; the D is unclear. The CDR3 length is 12 residues. V lost 3 bases and J lost 11, with 13 bases in between. CDR1 and CDR2 from the germline V gene are ENHRY and SYGVKD. The CDR3 spells CAISEDLFRAFF. CDR3 DNA sequence: TGTGCCATCAGTGAAGATTTATTCCGCGCTTTCTTT.

This clonotype was seen repeatedly, ten times or more. The chain uses TRBV5-1 and TRBJ2-7; the match to TRBD2 covers 12 bases. The CDR3 is made up of 15 amino acids. From germline, CDR1 is SGHRS and CDR2 YFSETQ. Trimming removed 4 bases from V and 3 bases from J; junction bases left unmatched: 5. For the CDR3, the DNA is TGCGCCAGCAGCCCCGGGACTAGCGGGCACTACGAGCAGTACTTC. Translating gives CASSPGTSGHYEQYF.

The V gene is TRBV4-1, the J gene TRBJ2-2; D perhaps matches TRBD2 (6 bases). The length of the CDR3 is 14 residues. The germline gives CDR1 MGHRA, CDR2 YSYEKL. Trimming removed 1 base at V and 8 bases at J, with 11 bases between. Here the CDR3 reads CASSQVRGSGELFF. The CDR3 region has the DNA TGCGCCAGCAGCCAAGTGCGGGGATCGGGGGAGCTGTTTTTT.

This clonotype was counted a few times. The chain employs TRBV12-3 or TRBV12-4 and TRBJ2-6; 7 bases are a match to TRBD1. The CDR3 runs to 13 residues. Unmatched junction bases numbered 0, after V lost 6 bases and J lost 4 bases. The CDR3 nucleotides are TGTGCCAGCAGGGGACAGGGGGCCAACGTCCTGACTTTC. Translation gives CASRGQGANVLTF.

The sample holds a few counts of this clonotype. The chain employs TRBV12-3 or TRBV12-4 and TRBJ1-2; 7 bases are a match to TRBD1. This CDR3 has 15 amino acids. V dropped 6 bases and J dropped 4; count of bases not matched to a gene: 11. The CDR3 bases are TGTGCCAGCAGCGAAAATAGACAGGGAGCCTATGGCTACACCTTC. Translating gives CASSENRQGAYGYTF.

Ten or more counts support this clonotype. The chain recombines TRBV4-1 with TRBJ1-5; D uncertain. V lost 5 bases and J lost 1, with 12 bases in between. The CDR3 sequence is 15 residues long. In germline, CDR1 is MGHRA, CDR2 YSYEKL. CDR3 region: CASSSQDRSNQPQHF. DNA for the CDR3: TGCGCCAGCAGCTCCCAGGATAGGAGCAATCAGCCCCAGCATTTT.

The gene calls are TRBV24-1 and TRBJ2-3; D uncertain. CDR3 length equals 13 residues. Germline V lookup: CDR1 KGHDR, CDR2 SFDVKD. Trimming took off 2 bases at V and 3 bases at J, with 5 bases between the two ends. CDR3 in amino acids: CATSDSRTDTQYF. CDR3 nucleotide sequence: TGTGCCACCAGTGATTCCCGGACAGATACGCAGTATTTT.

This clonotype was detected only a few times. The rearrangement uses TRBV7-8 and TRBJ2-3; perhaps TRBD1 as D (6 bases). The CDR3 has 13 residues. Germline V gene lookup returns CDR1 SGHVS and CDR2 FQNEAQ. The germline V and J ends were trimmed by 6 bases and 3 bases, with 10 bases remaining between them. The CDR3 protein is CASSHGQTDTQYF. CDR3 DNA: TGTGCCAGCAGTCATGGACAGACAGATACGCAGTATTTT.

The rearrangement uses TRBV5-4 and TRBJ1-1, with D possibly matching TRBD1 (5 bases). The V gene lost 2 bases and the J gene lost 4 bases, with 15 bases spanning the gap. CDR3 size: 15 residues. Germline V gene data show CDR1 as SGHNT and CDR2 as YYREEE (reference sequence). The CDR3 spells CASSLRQGLSTEAFF. The CDR3 region has the DNA TGTGCCAGCAGCTTACGGCAGGGTCTGAGCACTGAAGCTTTCTTT.

The chain carries TRBV29-1 and TRBJ1-1, with 12 bases fitting TRBD1. With V trimmed by 5 bases and J by 5 bases, 6 bases remained unmatched. The CDR3 is made up of 14 amino acids. CDR1 and CDR2 (germline): SQVTM, ANQGSEA. The CDR3 DNA follows: TGCAGCGTTCGGGGACAGGGGGCGAGGACTGAAGCTTTCTTT. This translates into CSVRGQGARTEAFF.

Ten or more counts support this clonotype. V gene TRBV15 combines with J gene TRBJ1-2, with D unresolved. The CDR3 spans 17 residues. Trimming took off 1 base at V and 4 bases at J, with 19 bases between the two ends. Germline V gene data show CDR1 as LNHNV and CDR2 as YYDKDF (reference sequence). Here the CDR3 DNA reads TGTGCCACCAGCAGAGTACCAGAGCCCTCACCGCCCTATGGCTACACCTTC. Its protein product is CATSRVPEPSPPYGYTF.

With regard to this clonotype: A much larger clone sits a single nucleotide away, making a read error possible. The chain has TRBV11-2 and TRBJ2-2; no clear D. Germline CDR1 reads SGHAT; CDR2 reads FQNNGV. Trimming shortened V by 5 bases and J by 5 bases, and 6 bases separated the two germline ends. The CDR3 sequence is 12 residues long. CDR3 sequence: CASSVRTGELFF. The CDR3 nucleotides are TGTGCCAGCAGCGTACGAACCGGGGAGCTGTTTTTT. The full variable domain, rest sourced from reference TRBV11-2 and TRBJ2-2, is EAGVAQSPRYKIIEKRQSVAFWCNPISGHATLYWYQQILGQGPKLLIQFQNNGVVDDSQLPKDRFSAERLKGVDSTLKIQPAKLEDSAVYLCASSVRTGELFFGEGSRLTVL.

This clonotype was counted ten times or more. This chain uses TRBV6-5 with TRBJ1-1, with D hard to call. Germline lookup yields CDR1 MNHEY and CDR2 SVGAGI. V shed 0 bases and J shed 4 bases, with 9 bases lying between them. This CDR3 is built from 14 residues. CDR3 sequence (DNA): TGTGCCAGCAGTTACTCGGCTCCGGGCACTGAAGCTTTCTTT. Its protein product is CASSYSAPGTEAFF.

This clonotype occurred many times. V usage is TRBV10-3 and J usage is TRBJ2-7; tentatively, D is TRBD1 or TRBD2 (6 bases each). The CDR3 loop spans 14 amino acids. The germline CDR1 and CDR2 sequences are ENHRY and SYGVKD. Trimming shortened V by 3 bases and J by 7 bases, and 16 bases separated the two germline ends. The CDR3 here is CAISDWGDTGEQYF. Here the CDR3 DNA reads TGTGCCATCAGTGATTGGGGGGATACAGGGGAGCAGTACTTC.